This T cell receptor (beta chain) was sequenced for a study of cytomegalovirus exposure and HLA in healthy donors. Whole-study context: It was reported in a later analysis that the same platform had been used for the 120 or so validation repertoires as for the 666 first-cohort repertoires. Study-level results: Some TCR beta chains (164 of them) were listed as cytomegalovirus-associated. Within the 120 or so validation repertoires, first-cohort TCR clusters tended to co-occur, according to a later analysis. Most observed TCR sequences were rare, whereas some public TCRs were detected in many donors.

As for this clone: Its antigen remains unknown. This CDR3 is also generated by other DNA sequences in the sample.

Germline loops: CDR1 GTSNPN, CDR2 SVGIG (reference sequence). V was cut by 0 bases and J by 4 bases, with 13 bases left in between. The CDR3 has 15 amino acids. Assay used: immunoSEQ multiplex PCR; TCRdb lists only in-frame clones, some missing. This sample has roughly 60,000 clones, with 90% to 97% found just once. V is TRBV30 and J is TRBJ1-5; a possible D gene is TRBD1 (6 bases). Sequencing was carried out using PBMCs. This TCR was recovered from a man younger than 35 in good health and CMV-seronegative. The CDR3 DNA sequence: TGTGCCTGGAGTGTCCGGGGGGCGGGAAATCAGCCCCAGCATTTT. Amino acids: CAWSVRGAGNQPQHF.